The 28 T cell receptor beta chains presented below share a single source sample, sequenced in a study of human T cells and chemical hapten exposure. MiXCR was run by TCRdb on the RACE reads, yielding one entry per CDR3 protein. Altogether roughly 71,000 distinct CDR3 sequences are present, around 6.3% being singletons, with the ten largest covering about 3.4%. Time point given: healthy volunteer bleed at 6 weeks. Blood, whole and unfractionated, served as the source for total RNA extraction. The sequencing input was whole blood. The receptors were gathered from a female donor in good health. Some clones in this sample may be carry-over from other donors' samples.

The sample holds many counts of this clonotype. The rearrangement links TRBV4-3 to TRBJ1-4; D is unclear. The germline V gene has CDR1 LGHNA and CDR2 YSLEER. The germline V and J ends were trimmed by 4 bases and 4 bases, with 13 bases remaining between them. The CDR3 length is 15 residues. Here the CDR3 DNA reads TGCGCCAGCAGCCCAGGCGAAGGGTATAATGAAAAACTGTTTTTT. Protein product: CASSPGEGYNEKLFF.

The V and J genes are TRBV19 and TRBJ2-2, with D hard to call. The CDR3 length is 12 residues. V shed 4 bases and J shed 5 bases, with 5 bases lying between them. Germline values: CDR1 LNHDA, CDR2 SQIVND (reference sequence). CDR3 DNA: TGTGCCAGTAGTACTCAGACCGGGGAGCTGTTTTTT. Its protein product is CASSTQTGELFF.

As concerns this clonotype: This may arise from a read error, as a much more abundant clone is one base away. The genes are TRBV5-6 and TRBJ1-5; the D gene is possibly TRBD1 (5 bases). Germline V CDR1 and CDR2: SGHDT, YYEEEE. This CDR3 has 16 amino acids. CDR3 nucleotide sequence: TGTGCCAGCAGCCTAGGAGGATCAGGGTCGCGGCAGCCCCAGAATTTT. It codes for CASSLGGSGSRQPQNF. The full variable domain, in which reference TRBV5-6 and TRBJ1-5 provide the parts outside the CDR3, is DAGVTQSPTHLIKTRGQQVTLRCSPKSGHDTVSWYQQALGQGPQFIFQYYEEEERQRGNFPDRFSGHQFPNYSSELNVNALLLGDSALYLCASSLGGSGSRQPQNFGDGTRLSIL.

This clonotype was found many times. The rearrangement uses TRBV4-1 and TRBJ2-1; 14 bases are a match to TRBD2. In germline, CDR1 is MGHRA, CDR2 YSYEKL. V was clipped by 4 bases and J by 10 bases; unmatched bases: 9. This CDR3 is 16 amino acids long. The CDR3 is CASSRMTSGGVGEQFF. DNA for the CDR3: TGCGCCAGCAGCCGGATGACTAGCGGGGGGGTTGGAGAGCAGTTCTTC.

The V call is TRBV7-9, the J call TRBJ2-7; D remains ambiguous. V was trimmed by 3 bases and J by 7 bases, leaving 7 bases between them. Germline V gene sequence: CDR1 SEHNR, CDR2 FQNEAQ (reference sequence). The CDR3 contains 11 residues. The CDR3: CASSLRFEQYF. CDR3 DNA sequence: TGTGCCAGCAGCTTGCGGTTTGAGCAGTACTTC.

V gene TRBV12-5 combines with J gene TRBJ1-5; D remains ambiguous. Trimming left V 7 bases short and J 5 bases short, with 9 bases between. This CDR3 spans 12 amino acids. Per the germline V gene, CDR1 is LGHNT and CDR2 is FRNRAP. The CDR3 loop reads CASALTDQPQHF. In DNA form, the CDR3 reads TGTGCTAGTGCCTTAACTGATCAGCCCCAGCATTTT.

At least ten counts were recorded for this clonotype. The rearrangement links TRBV7-2 to TRBJ2-3; a possible D gene is TRBD2 (5 bases). V lost 2 bases and J 4 bases, leaving 10 bases between the germline ends. The length of the CDR3 is 14 residues. CDR1 is SGHTA, CDR2 FQGNSA, per germline. For the CDR3, the DNA is TGTGCCAGCAGCTTACTAGCTCTGCCAGATACGCAGTATTTT. This encodes CASSLLALPDTQYF. Full variable domain (outside the CDR3, taken from reference TRBV7-2 and TRBJ2-3): GAGVSQSPSNKVTEKGKDVELRCDPISGHTALYWYRQSLGQGLEFLIYFQGNSAPDKSGLPSDRFSAERTGGSVSTLTIQRTQQEDSAVYLCASSLLALPDTQYFGPGTRLTVL.

This chain joins TRBV27 and TRBJ2-2, with D possibly TRBD2 on 7 matching bases. Germline loops: CDR1 MNHEY, CDR2 SMNVEV (reference sequence). CDR3 length: 17 amino acids. V shed 5 bases and J shed 4 bases, with 20 bases lying between them. CDR3 nucleotide sequence: TGTGCCAGCAGTCCTCAGGGGCCCCGCGGGGGCACCGGGGAGCTGTTTTTT. It translates to CASSPQGPRGGTGELFF.

This clonotype was observed a few times. This chain uses TRBV6-2 or TRBV6-3 with TRBJ2-1, with 8 bases lining up with TRBD2. The J segment lost 3 bases and the V segment lost 3 bases, leaving 4 bases of the junction unmatched. This CDR3 has 15 amino acids. Germline V gives CDR1 MNHEY, CDR2 SVGEGT. The CDR3 loop is CASSYERELYNEQFF. CDR3 bases: TGTGCCAGCAGTTATGAGCGGGAGCTCTACAATGAGCAGTTCTTC.

This clonotype has ten or more counts. The genes are TRBV4-2 and TRBJ2-1; TRBD2 matches 13 bases. The CDR3 has 15 residues. CDR1 is LGHNA, CDR2 YNFKEQ, per germline. After removal of 3 bases from V and 5 bases from J, the junction contained 1 base not matched to a gene. The CDR3, as DNA: TGTGCCAGCAGCCAGGGACTAGCGGGGAACAATGAGCAGTTCTTC. This translates into CASSQGLAGNNEQFF.

This clonotype came up many times. This chain connects TRBV12-3 or TRBV12-4 to TRBJ2-7, with no clear D. This CDR3 spans 14 amino acids. V lost 2 bases, J lost 4 bases, and 12 bases lay in between. In nucleotides, the CDR3 is TGTGCCAGCAGTTTAAGGCGGATTGGATACGAGCAGTACTTC. The encoded protein is CASSLRRIGYEQYF.

J is TRBJ1-1 and V is TRBV7-2; D is perhaps TRBD1 (5 bases). The germline gives CDR1 SGHTA, CDR2 FQGNSA. CDR3 size: 14 residues. V was trimmed by 2 bases and J by 8 bases, leaving 15 bases between them. DNA of the CDR3: TGTGCCAGCAGCTTACAAGGATCAGGGCCCGAAGCTTTCTTT. Amino acid sequence: CASSLQGSGPEAFF.

Many counts were recorded for this clonotype. J is TRBJ2-3 and V is TRBV11-2; 10 bases are a match to TRBD2. The trim removed 8 bases at V and 6 bases at J, leaving 8 bases unmatched. This CDR3 contains 14 residues. Germline V CDR1 and CDR2: SGHAT, FQNNGV. The CDR3 nucleotides are TGTGCCAGCTCTCTAGCGGGAGTCAGCGATACGCAGTATTTT. Translating it yields CASSLAGVSDTQYF.

This clonotype appeared many times. V gene TRBV6-2 or TRBV6-3 combines with J gene TRBJ2-1; D may be TRBD1 or TRBD2 (5 bases each). Looked up from germline, CDR1 is MNHEY and CDR2 is SVGEGT. CDR3 size: 14 residues. V was trimmed by 2 bases and J by 6 bases, leaving 11 bases between them. CDR3 nucleotides: TGTGCCAGCAGTTACGGGGGTGCCGCCAATGAGCAGTTCTTC. It is translated as CASSYGGAANEQFF.

This clonotype was counted many times. The chain links TRBV12-3 or TRBV12-4 to TRBJ1-1, with D uncertain. CDR3 length equals 15 residues. With 1 base removed from V and 6 bases from J, the gap between germline ends came to 15 bases. The CDR3 spells CASSLESTQVPEAFF. CDR3 DNA: TGTGCCAGCAGTTTAGAGAGTACACAAGTCCCTGAAGCTTTCTTT.

This clonotype was seen at least ten times. The chain joins TRBV2 to TRBJ2-2; 9 bases line up with TRBD1. Germline trimming cut 6 bases from V and 0 bases from J; bases unmatched to any gene: 2. The CDR3 has 15 residues. Germline values: CDR1 SNHLY, CDR2 FYNNEI. In DNA, the CDR3 is TGTGCCAGCAGAGGGGACAGGGCGAACACCGGGGAGCTGTTTTTT. Amino acids: CASRGDRANTGELFF. The full variable domain, in which reference TRBV2 and TRBJ2-2 provide the parts outside the CDR3, is EPEVTQTPSHQVTQMGQEVILRCVPISNHLYFYWYRQILGQKVEFLVSFYNNEISEKSEIFDDQFSVERPDGSNFTLKIRSTKLEDSAMYFCASRGDRANTGELFFGEGSRLTVL.

In this sample, this clonotype turned up many times. The V and J genes are TRBV27 and TRBJ2-7; 10 positions agree with TRBD2. This CDR3 region has 15 residues. Germline V lookup: CDR1 MNHEY, CDR2 SMNVEV (reference sequence). With 3 bases clipped from V and 10 bases from J, the junction kept 12 bases outside the gene matches. The CDR3 nucleotides read TGTGCCAGCAGTTTGGCCGGAAGCGGGAGGGCCCGACAGTACTTC. It translates to CASSLAGSGRARQYF.

The sample holds many counts of this clonotype. The V call is TRBV12-3 or TRBV12-4, the J call TRBJ2-4; D is unclear. Between the trimmed V and J ends, which lost 5 bases and 0 bases, there was a span of 8 bases. This CDR3 is built from 14 residues. The CDR3 nucleotides read TGTGCCAGCAGTCCCACGGGAGCCAAAAACATTCAGTACTTC. The encoded protein is CASSPTGAKNIQYF.

At least ten counts were recorded for this clonotype. The J gene is TRBJ2-5, the V gene TRBV20-1; 9 nucleotides line up with TRBD2. This CDR3 spans 14 amino acids. V lost 1 base to trimming and J lost 1 base; unmatched junction nucleotides: 1. Germline V gene lookup returns CDR1 DFQATT and CDR2 SNEGSKA (reference sequence). The CDR3 region is CSARGTSAQETQYF. The DNA of the CDR3 is TGCAGTGCTAGAGGGACTAGCGCCCAAGAGACCCAGTACTTC.

This clonotype was seen at least ten times. This chain uses TRBV3-1 with TRBJ2-1, with 12 bases fitting TRBD2. The trim removed 4 bases at V and 5 bases at J, leaving 9 bases unmatched. Germline CDR1 reads LGHDT; CDR2 reads YNNKEL (reference sequence). The CDR3 sequence is 17 residues long. CDR3 loop: CASSPPWTSGMHNEQFF. CDR3 DNA sequence: TGTGCCAGCAGCCCTCCCTGGACTAGCGGGATGCACAATGAGCAGTTCTTC.

The J gene is TRBJ1-3, the V gene TRBV29-1, with 7 nucleotides matching TRBD1. The CDR3 length is 12 residues. Trimming cost V 6 bases and J 3 bases; bases outside gene matches: 2. Per germline, CDR1 SQVTM and CDR2 ANQGSEA. CDR3 sequence (DNA): TGCAGCGTGGGACAGTATGGAAACACCATATATTTT. Translating it yields CSVGQYGNTIYF.

This clonotype was detected only a few times. J is TRBJ1-4 and V is TRBV6-5; D is ambiguous. Trimming cost V 0 bases and J 7 bases, with 6 bases left between them. Germline loops: CDR1 MNHEY, CDR2 SVGAGI. The CDR3 runs 13 residues. In DNA form, the CDR3 reads TGTGCCAGCAGTTACTCCTGGACTGAAAAACTGTTTTTT. Translating it yields CASSYSWTEKLFF.

This clonotype was counted only a few times. The chain recombines TRBV20-1 with TRBJ2-1, with D unclear. Germline lookup yields CDR1 DFQATT and CDR2 SNEGSKA (reference sequence). CDR3 length: 11 residues. V lost 5 bases and J lost 8, with 10 bases in between. The CDR3 bases are TGCAGTGCTCTCCCCAGAGATGAGCAGTTCTTC. It translates to CSALPRDEQFF.

This clonotype turned up a few times. The V gene is TRBV27, the J gene TRBJ2-7, with D perhaps matching TRBD2 (6 bases). The CDR3 extends over 13 amino acids. V was clipped by 5 bases and J by 5 bases, with 13 bases between them. Germline-derived CDR1 and CDR2 are MNHEY and SMNVEV (reference sequence). The CDR3 is CASSPRGLNEQYF. The CDR3 DNA sequence: TGTGCCAGCAGTCCCCGGGGGTTGAACGAGCAGTACTTC.

This clonotype was counted between two and nine times. The V and J genes are TRBV12-3 or TRBV12-4 and TRBJ1-1, with D possibly being TRBD1 (5 bases). The CDR3 contains 13 residues. Trimming stripped 6 bases from V and 5 bases from J, with 13 bases between. The CDR3 nucleotides read TGTGCCAGCAGAGACTATGGGGGGACTGAAGCTTTCTTT. It codes for CASRDYGGTEAFF.

This clonotype came up many times. This chain uses TRBV3-1 with TRBJ2-3; 8 positions agree with TRBD2. The germline V gene encodes CDR1 LGHDT and CDR2 YNNKEL (reference sequence). The CDR3 totals 16 residues. The V and J ends lost 6 bases and 3 bases, in that order; junction bases with no gene match: 11. Written as DNA, the CDR3 is TGTGCCAGCAGGCCACGGGAGGGAGTGGAGACAGATACGCAGTATTTT. It yields the protein CASRPREGVETDTQYF.

This clonotype was seen at least ten times. The rearrangement joins TRBV6-2 or TRBV6-3 to TRBJ1-2; a weak D match, TRBD1 (5 bases). CDR1 is MNHEY, CDR2 SVGEGT, per germline. CDR3 length equals 12 residues. V was trimmed by 4 bases and J by 8 bases, leaving 11 bases between them. Here the CDR3 DNA reads TGTGCCAGCAGTTTTGGACAAGGAGGCTACACCTTC. This sequence encodes CASSFGQGGYTF.

The chain's CDR3 is CASRQPRRGRGDEQFF. The CDR3, as DNA: TGTGCCAGCAGACAACCACGTCGAGGGAGAGGGGATGAGCAGTTCTTC. The rearrangement joins TRBV7-8 to TRBJ2-1, with D possibly being TRBD1 or TRBD2 (5 bases each). CDR3 length: 16 amino acids. Trimming took 6 bases from V and 8 from J, leaving 23 bases between them. Germline V lookup: CDR1 SGHVS, CDR2 FQNEAQ.